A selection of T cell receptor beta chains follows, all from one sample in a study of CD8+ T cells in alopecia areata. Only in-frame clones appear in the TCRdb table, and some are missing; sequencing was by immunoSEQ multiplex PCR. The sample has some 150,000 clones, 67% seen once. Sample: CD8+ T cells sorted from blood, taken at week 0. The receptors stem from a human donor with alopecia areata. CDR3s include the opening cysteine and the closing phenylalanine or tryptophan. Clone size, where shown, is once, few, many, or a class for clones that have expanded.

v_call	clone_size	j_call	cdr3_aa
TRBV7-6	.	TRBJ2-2	CASSLNENTGELFF
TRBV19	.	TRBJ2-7	CASSPGYNEQYF
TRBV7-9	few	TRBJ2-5	CASSLALRPKDREETQYF
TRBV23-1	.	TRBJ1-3	CASSLGRHFGNTIYF
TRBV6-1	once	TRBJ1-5	CASSDHSNQPQHF
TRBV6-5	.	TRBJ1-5	CASSPTGIYNQPQHF
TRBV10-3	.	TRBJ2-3	CAPLKDPTGTQYF
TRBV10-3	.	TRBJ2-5	CAISRRDKDQETQYF
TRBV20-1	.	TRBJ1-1	CSARDSSEAFF
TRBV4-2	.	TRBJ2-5	CASSQEYSAAGETQYF
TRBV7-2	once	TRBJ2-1	CASSFPLLAGGSYNEQFF
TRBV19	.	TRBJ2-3	CASSMIGGGIDTQYF
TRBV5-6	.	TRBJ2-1	CASSPGTRNEQFF
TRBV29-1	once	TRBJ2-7	CSVGPPGPYEQYF
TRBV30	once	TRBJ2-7	CAWSTGYEQYF
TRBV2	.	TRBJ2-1	CARTLRGVDYNEQFF
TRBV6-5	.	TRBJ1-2	CASSYGTGSNYGYTF